A single sample gave rise to the 20 T cell receptor beta chains below, sequenced in a study of blood T cell repertoires in COVID-19. Profiled with immunoSEQ multiplex PCR; TCRdb holds only in-frame clones, not every one. In the table there are about 190,000 clones, about 86% of which are singletons. Sequencing used peripheral blood. The receptors shown here come from a woman in her 70s with COVID-19, enrolled during active disease.

The V gene is TRBV2, the J gene TRBJ2-7, with D hard to call. The CDR3 runs to 12 residues. The germline gives CDR1 SNHLY, CDR2 FYNNEI. V was shortened by 4 bases and J by 7 bases, with 11 bases between the two germline ends. CDR3 protein: CASSVSENEQYF. CDR3 DNA sequence: TGTGCCAGCAGTGTATCGGAGAATGAGCAGTACTTC. The entire variable domain, with the rest obtained from reference TRBV2 and TRBJ2-7, is as follows: EPEVTQTPSHQVTQMGQEVILRCVPISNHLYFYWYRQILGQKVEFLVSFYNNEISEKSEIFDDQFSVERPDGSNFTLKIRSTKLEDSAMYFCASSVSENEQYFGPGTRLTVT.

The V call is TRBV24-1, the J call TRBJ2-1; D call uncertain. The CDR3 is 11 amino acids. V was trimmed by 5 bases and J by 6 bases, leaving 4 bases between them. Germline CDR1 is KGHDR and CDR2 is SFDVKD. The CDR3 sequence is CATSGINEQFF. CDR3 in DNA: TGTGCCACCAGTGGTATCAATGAGCAGTTCTTC.

The rearrangement uses TRBV3-1 (or the pseudogene TRBV3-2) and TRBJ2-7; the match to TRBD2 covers 14 bases. The germline gives CDR1 LGHDT, CDR2 YNNKEL (reference sequence). CDR3 length: 17 amino acids. The J segment lost 1 base and the V segment lost 4 bases, leaving 6 bases of the junction unmatched. The CDR3 coding sequence is TGTGCCAGCAGCCGAAGGACTAGCGGGAGGTCTTCCTACGAGCAGTACTTC. Translated: CASSRRTSGRSSYEQYF.

This sequence joins TRBV2 and TRBJ2-3; perhaps TRBD2 as D (5 bases). V was cut by 2 bases and J by 4 bases, with 13 bases left in between. The CDR3 consists of 15 residues. Germline loops: CDR1 SNHLY, CDR2 FYNNEI. CDR3 region: CASSELGGSADTQYF. The DNA of the CDR3 is TGTGCCAGCAGTGAACTGGGTGGTAGCGCAGATACGCAGTATTTT.

The chain joins TRBV7-2 to TRBJ2-1; maybe TRBD2 (6 bases). The CDR3 spans 14 residues. The V and J ends lost 6 bases and 6 bases respectively, with 15 bases between them. Germline lookup yields CDR1 SGHTA and CDR2 FQGNSA. DNA for the CDR3: TGTGCCAGCAGGAAAGGTGGTAGCGGCAATGAGCAGTTCTTC. Translated, it gives CASRKGGSGNEQFF.

This rearrangement joins TRBV24-1 to TRBJ2-1; TRBD2 matches 9 bases. V was clipped by 3 bases and J by 6 bases; unmatched bases: 2. This CDR3 comprises 14 residues. CDR1 is KGHDR and CDR2 is SFDVKD in the germline V gene. CDR3 coding DNA: TGTGCCACCAGTGATCCTAGCGGGGCCAATGAGCAGTTCTTC. This codes for CATSDPSGANEQFF.

The chain has TRBV5-1 and TRBJ1-1, with TRBD1 matching over 8 bases. CDR1 is SGHRS and CDR2 is YFSETQ in the germline V gene. The J segment lost 4 bases and the V segment lost 6 bases, leaving 5 bases of the junction unmatched. The CDR3 runs 13 residues. The DNA for the CDR3 is TGCGCCAGCAACAGGGGGTATGGCACTGAAGCTTTCTTT. It yields the protein CASNRGYGTEAFF.

This chain links TRBV29-1 with TRBJ1-1, with 7 bases lining up with TRBD1. This CDR3 is 13 amino acids long. V shed 7 bases and J 1 base; nucleotides not matched to a gene: 6. Germline loops: CDR1 SQVTM, CDR2 ANQGSEA. The CDR3 sequence is CSGVTGPNTEAFF. CDR3 coding DNA: TGCAGCGGTGTGACAGGGCCGAACACTGAAGCTTTCTTT.

This sequence joins TRBV5-4 and TRBJ2-1, with 7 bases matching TRBD2. Germline V gene lookup returns CDR1 SGHNT and CDR2 YYREEE (reference sequence). The J segment lost 0 bases and the V segment lost 0 bases, leaving 6 bases of the junction unmatched. The CDR3 contains 17 residues. DNA of the CDR3: TGTGCCAGCAGCTTGGGGGCCCAGCGGGGCTCCTACAATGAGCAGTTCTTC. Its protein is CASSLGAQRGSYNEQFF. Complete variable domain (other parts from reference TRBV5-4 and TRBJ2-1): ETGVTQSPTHLIKTRGQQVTLRCSSQSGHNTVSWYQQALGQGPQFIFQYYREEENGRGNFPPRFSGLQFPNYSSELNVNALELDDSALYLCASSLGAQRGSYNEQFFGPGTRLTVL.

The chain links TRBV20-1 to TRBJ2-7; D perhaps matches TRBD2 (5 bases). V shed 2 bases and J shed 3 bases, with 5 bases lying between them. The CDR3 spans 11 residues. The germline V gene has CDR1 DFQATT and CDR2 SNEGSKA (reference sequence). CDR3 nucleotide sequence: TGCAGTGCTAGAACTAGCTACGAGCAGTACTTC. Translated: CSARTSYEQYF.

This rearrangement joins TRBV6-5 to TRBJ2-7, with TRBD1 matching 9 bases. The CDR3 runs 14 residues. Trimming took 7 bases from V and 2 from J; bases not matched to a gene: 6. The V gene's germline CDR1 is MNHEY and CDR2 SVGAGI. The CDR3 spells CASMVGTGTYEQYF. CDR3 DNA sequence: TGTGCCAGCATGGTAGGGACAGGGACCTACGAGCAGTACTTC.

The rearrangement joins TRBV7-2 to TRBJ2-7; a possible D gene is TRBD2 (6 bases). Between the trimmed V and J ends, which lost 5 bases and 2 bases, there was a span of 16 bases. CDR1 and CDR2 (germline): SGHTA, FQGNSA. The CDR3 is 15 residues long. The CDR3 loop reads CASSAWGGQPYEQYF. DNA of the CDR3: TGTGCCAGCAGCGCCTGGGGAGGACAACCCTACGAGCAGTACTTC.

V usage is TRBV7-3 and J usage is TRBJ2-3; 14 bases are a match to TRBD2. There are 19 residues in the CDR3. V trimming: 5 bases; J trimming: 1 base; junction bases outside the gene matches: 11. The V gene's germline CDR1 is SGHTA and CDR2 FQGTGA. The CDR3 region is CASSAIPTSGRARTDTQYF. As DNA, the CDR3 is TGTGCCAGCAGCGCGATCCCGACTAGCGGGAGGGCCCGCACAGATACGCAGTATTTT.

This chain joins TRBV7-3 and TRBJ1-1; D call uncertain. Germline V gene sequence: CDR1 SGHTA, CDR2 FQGTGA. The CDR3 contains 13 residues. The V end lost 5 bases, the J end lost 4 bases, and 11 bases lay between the germline ends. The CDR3 here is CASSPTIGTEAFF. CDR3 coding DNA: TGTGCCAGCAGCCCGACTATTGGCACTGAAGCTTTCTTT.

The chain couples TRBV27 to TRBJ2-1; 9 nucleotides line up with TRBD2. V dropped 4 bases and J dropped 2; count of bases not matched to a gene: 9. This CDR3 has 17 residues. Germline-derived CDR1 and CDR2 are MNHEY and SMNVEV (reference sequence). The CDR3: CASSSLRVAGAYNEQFF. The CDR3 region has the DNA TGTGCCAGCAGTTCCCTACGGGTAGCGGGAGCCTACAATGAGCAGTTCTTC.

The rearrangement joins TRBV3-1 (or the pseudogene TRBV3-2) to TRBJ2-7, with 10 nucleotides matching TRBD1. Germline V CDR1 and CDR2: LGHDT, YNNKEL (reference sequence). The ends lost 0 bases at V and 7 bases at J; junction bases unmatched: 9. The CDR3 contains 16 residues. CDR3 sequence: CASSQDRQGAWGEQYF. CDR3 DNA sequence: TGTGCCAGCAGCCAAGATAGACAGGGGGCATGGGGAGAGCAGTACTTC.

V gene TRBV5-6 combines with J gene TRBJ1-4, with D uncertain. Looked up from germline, CDR1 is SGHDT and CDR2 is YYEEEE. The CDR3 contains 15 residues. Trimming pared 0 bases from V and 3 bases from J, leaving 9 bases between. CDR3 sequence (DNA): TGTGCCAGCAGCTTGGGGTCCTACTCTAATGAAAAACTGTTTTTT. It translates to CASSLGSYSNEKLFF.

V gene TRBV7-9 combines with J gene TRBJ2-5; no reliable D call. With 5 bases removed from V and 4 bases from J, the gap between germline ends came to 8 bases. CDR1 is SEHNR and CDR2 is FQNEAQ in the germline V gene (reference sequence). The length of the CDR3 is 12 residues. In DNA form, the CDR3 reads TGTGCCAGCAGCCGTACTGGAGAGACCCAGTACTTC. Its translation: CASSRTGETQYF.

The rearrangement joins TRBV14 to TRBJ2-7; possible D gene TRBD1, 6 bases. This CDR3 is 15 amino acids long. Trimming shortened V by 0 bases and J by 3 bases, and 12 bases separated the two germline ends. Germline values: CDR1 SGHDN, CDR2 FVKESK. Here the CDR3 DNA reads TGTGCCAGCAGCCAAGATTGGCAGGGGATCTACGAGCAGTACTTC. As protein: CASSQDWQGIYEQYF. Full variable domain (missing parts from reference TRBV14 and TRBJ2-7): EAGVTQFPSHSVIEKGQTVTLRCDPISGHDNLYWYRRVMGKEIKFLLHFVKESKQDESGMPNNRFLAERTGGTYSTLKVQPAELEDSGVYFCASSQDWQGIYEQYFGPGTRLTVT.

This clone turned up a few times. The chain couples TRBV19 to TRBJ1-2; a possible D gene is TRBD1 (5 bases). V gave up 3 bases and J gave up 3 bases, with 11 bases separating them. The germline V gene encodes CDR1 LNHDA and CDR2 SQIVND (reference sequence). The CDR3 length is 14 residues. The CDR3 loop is CASSISRADYGYTF. The DNA of the CDR3 is TGTGCCAGTAGTATTTCCAGGGCGGACTATGGCTACACCTTC.